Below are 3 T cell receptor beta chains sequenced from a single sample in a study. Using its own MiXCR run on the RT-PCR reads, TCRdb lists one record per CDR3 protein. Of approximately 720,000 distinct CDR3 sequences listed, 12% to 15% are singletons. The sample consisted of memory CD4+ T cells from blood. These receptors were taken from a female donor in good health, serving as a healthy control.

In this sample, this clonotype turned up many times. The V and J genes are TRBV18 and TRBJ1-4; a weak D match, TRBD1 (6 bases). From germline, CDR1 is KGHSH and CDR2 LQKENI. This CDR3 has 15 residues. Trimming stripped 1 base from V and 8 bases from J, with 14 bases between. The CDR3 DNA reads TGTGCCAGCTCACCACGCCAGGGACATGGAGAAAAACTGTTTTTT. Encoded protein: CASSPRQGHGEKLFF. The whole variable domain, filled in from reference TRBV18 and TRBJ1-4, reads NAGVMQNPRHLVRRRGQEARLRCSPMKGHSHVYWYRQLPEEGLKFMVYLQKENIIDESGMPKERFSAEFPKEGPSILRIQQVVRGDSAAYFCASSPRQGHGEKLFFGSGTQLSVL.

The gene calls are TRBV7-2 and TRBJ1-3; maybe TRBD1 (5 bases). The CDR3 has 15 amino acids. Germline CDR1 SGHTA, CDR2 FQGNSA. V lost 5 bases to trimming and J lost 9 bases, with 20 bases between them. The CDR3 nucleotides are TGTGCCAGCAGCCTTCGGGCCCGGGAGGGGAGCACCATATATTTT. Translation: CASSLRAREGSTIYF.

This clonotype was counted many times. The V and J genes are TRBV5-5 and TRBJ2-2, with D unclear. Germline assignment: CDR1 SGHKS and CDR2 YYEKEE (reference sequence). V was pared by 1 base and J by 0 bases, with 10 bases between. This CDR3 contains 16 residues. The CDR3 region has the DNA TGTGCCAGCAGCTTGTTCGATCTCTCGAACACCGGGGAGCTGTTTTTT. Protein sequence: CASSLFDLSNTGELFF.